These 25 T cell receptor beta chains were all obtained from the same sample, sequenced in a study of blood T cell repertoires in COVID-19. TCRdb keeps only in-frame clones here, not all; method: immunoSEQ multiplex PCR. Of around 120,000 clones in the sample, under 80% were seen once. Sequenced sample: peripheral blood. The receptors were sampled from a man in his 70s with acute or convalescent COVID-19.

The chain's CDR3 is CASSLDRMNTEAFF. The CDR3 DNA is TGCGCCAGCAGCTTGGACAGAATGAACACTGAAGCTTTCTTT. This chain uses TRBV5-1 with TRBJ1-1, with unresolved D. The ends were cut back, 0 bases at V and 0 bases at J, with 6 bases in the middle. The CDR3 spans 14 residues. Germline CDR1 reads SGHRS; CDR2 reads YFSETQ.

The genes are TRBV20-1 and TRBJ2-3, with D perhaps TRBD2 (5 bases). This CDR3 region has 12 residues. The V gene lost 3 bases and the J gene lost 3 bases, with 7 bases spanning the gap. Germline-derived CDR1 and CDR2 are DFQATT and SNEGSKA (reference sequence). The CDR3 sequence: CSASPGTDTQYF. As DNA, the CDR3 is TGCAGTGCTAGTCCGGGGACAGATACGCAGTATTTT.

The rearrangement joins TRBV7-9 to TRBJ1-1; D remains unclear. V shed 5 bases and J shed 5 bases, with 15 bases lying between them. Germline CDR1 reads SEHNR; CDR2 reads FQNEAQ (reference sequence). This CDR3 contains 14 residues. The CDR3 loop is CASSQRGGLTEAFF. The CDR3 DNA follows: TGTGCCAGCAGCCAACGGGGAGGGTTGACTGAAGCTTTCTTT.

This clone was picked up a small number of times. The rearrangement joins TRBV5-6 to TRBJ1-6; 9 positions match TRBD1. Germline V gives CDR1 SGHDT, CDR2 YYEEEE. With 3 bases clipped from V and 5 bases from J, the junction kept 6 bases outside the gene matches. This CDR3 comprises 16 residues. This CDR3 is CASSSKGQGHNSPLHF. As DNA, the CDR3 is TGTGCCAGCAGCTCGAAGGGACAGGGACATAATTCACCCCTCCACTTT.

This clone appeared a single time. The CDR3 here is CASSQVGGSSYNEQFF. In DNA form, the CDR3 reads TGCGCCAGCAGCCAAGTCGGCGGGAGCTCCTACAATGAGCAGTTCTTC. The chain uses TRBV4-3 and TRBJ2-1; 7 bases fit TRBD2. This CDR3 is built from 16 residues. V was clipped by 1 base and J by 0 bases; unmatched bases: 3. Germline CDR1 reads LGHNA; CDR2 reads YSLEER.

This sequence joins TRBV11-3 and TRBJ1-4; unclear D gene. The CDR3 has 12 residues. Between the trimmed V and J ends, which lost 8 bases and 7 bases, there was a span of 11 bases. Germline CDR1 SGHNT, CDR2 YENEEA. This CDR3 reads CASRDRSEKLFF. Written as DNA, the CDR3 is TGTGCCAGCCGCGACCGGAGTGAAAAACTGTTTTTT.

In this sample, this clone turned up once. The chain recombines TRBV5-1 with TRBJ2-7; possibly TRBD2 for D (5 bases). The CDR3 is 15 amino acids. Per germline, CDR1 SGHRS and CDR2 YFSETQ. V lost 0 bases and J lost 3, with 13 bases in between. The CDR3 spells CASSLEQRSHYEQYF. The CDR3 coding sequence is TGCGCCAGCAGCTTGGAGCAGCGGTCCCACTACGAGCAGTACTTC.

In its sample, this clone was seen once. This chain's CDR3 is CASSGTGSSGNTIYF. The CDR3 nucleotides are TGTGCCAGCAGCGGAACAGGAAGCTCTGGAAACACCATATATTTT. The chain employs TRBV13 and TRBJ1-3, with D tentatively TRBD1 (5 bases). Between the trimmed V and J ends, which lost 5 bases and 0 bases, there was a span of 11 bases. The CDR3 covers 15 residues. Per germline, CDR1 PRHDT and CDR2 FYEKMQ (reference sequence).

This chain uses TRBV5-1 with TRBJ2-1; D is unclear. Germline V CDR1 and CDR2: SGHRS, YFSETQ. V was pared by 7 bases and J by 0 bases, with 8 bases between. The length of the CDR3 is 13 residues. DNA of the CDR3: TGCGCCAGCGCGATGAGCTCCTACAATGAGCAGTTCTTC. Translated: CASAMSSYNEQFF.

The chain is built from TRBV6-5 and TRBJ2-1; D is perhaps TRBD2 (7 bases). The germline V gene has CDR1 MNHEY and CDR2 SVGAGI. V lost 2 bases to trimming and J lost 5 bases, with 10 bases between them. CDR3 length: 14 amino acids. This CDR3 reads CASSYRGANNEQFF. In nucleotides, the CDR3 is TGTGCCAGCAGTTACCGGGGGGCGAACAATGAGCAGTTCTTC.

CDR3 nucleotides: TGTGCCTGGAGACCATTACTAGCGGGGGGTGAGCAGTTCTTC. This gives the protein CAWRPLLAGGEQFF. The J gene is TRBJ2-1, the V gene TRBV30; 12 bases line up with TRBD2. V shed 3 bases, J shed 9 bases, and the junction held 6 bases outside the gene matches. The CDR3 is 14 amino acids. Germline-derived CDR1 and CDR2 are GTSNPN and SVGIG (reference sequence).

This chain uses TRBV6-4 with TRBJ2-2; unclear D gene. Trimming stripped 6 bases from V and 0 bases from J, with 5 bases between. CDR1 and CDR2 (germline): MRHNA, SNTAGT. The CDR3 is 13 amino acids. CDR3 protein: CASSSANTGELFF. CDR3 DNA sequence: TGTGCCAGCAGCTCCGCGAACACCGGGGAGCTGTTTTTT.

A note on this clone: At the DNA level, this CDR3 is encoded by other sequences in the same sample as well. The chain joins TRBV5-1 to TRBJ2-5; D is undetermined. Germline V CDR1 and CDR2: SGHRS, YFSETQ. The CDR3 extends over 12 amino acids. The V end was cut by 0 bases, the J end by 2 bases, with 2 bases between. The CDR3 sequence: CASSLAQETQYF. Written as DNA, the CDR3 is TGCGCCAGCAGCTTGGCTCAAGAGACCCAGTACTTC.

V and J are TRBV7-9 and TRBJ1-2; a possible D gene is TRBD1 (6 bases). In germline, CDR1 is SEHNR, CDR2 FQNEAQ (reference sequence). The V and J ends lost 5 bases and 2 bases respectively, with 21 bases between them. CDR3 size: 17 residues. The CDR3 spells CASSNEGQGWGNYGYTF. CDR3 in DNA: TGTGCCAGCAGCAATGAGGGACAAGGGTGGGGGAACTATGGCTACACCTTC.

Here the CDR3 reads CASSPLGTGGEKLFF. The CDR3 DNA reads as TGTGCCAGCAGCCCCCTCGGGACAGGAGGAGAAAAACTGTTTTTT. This chain uses TRBV28 with TRBJ1-4; 8 nucleotides agree with TRBD1. Per the germline V gene, CDR1 is MDHEN and CDR2 is SYDVKM. The ends lost 6 bases at V and 8 bases at J; junction bases unmatched: 11. The CDR3 has 15 amino acids.

The V gene is TRBV9, the J gene TRBJ1-1; a weak D match, TRBD1 (5 bases). This CDR3 comprises 16 residues. Germline V gene lookup returns CDR1 SGDLS and CDR2 YYNGEE. V was trimmed by 4 bases and J by 0 bases, leaving 16 bases between them. CDR3 loop: CASSPRGGAVNTEAFF. As DNA, the CDR3 is TGTGCCAGCAGCCCCCGGGGAGGGGCCGTGAACACTGAAGCTTTCTTT.

The rearrangement joins TRBV4-2 to TRBJ1-5, with unresolved D. The CDR3 has 14 amino acids. Germline V gene lookup returns CDR1 LGHNA and CDR2 YNFKEQ. Trimming removed 0 bases at V and 7 bases at J, with 10 bases between. The CDR3 region is CASSQDQASQPQHF. Written as DNA, the CDR3 is TGTGCCAGCAGCCAAGATCAGGCCAGCCAGCCCCAGCATTTT.

The V call is TRBV12-5, the J call TRBJ2-1, with TRBD1 identical over 9 bases. V was clipped by 9 bases and J by 9 bases; unmatched bases: 9. Per germline, CDR1 LGHNT and CDR2 FRNRAP. The CDR3 is 13 amino acids. CDR3 region: CASRRDREGEQFF. CDR3 in DNA: TGTGCTAGCCGCAGGGACAGGGAAGGTGAGCAGTTCTTC. The full variable domain, rest sourced from reference TRBV12-5 and TRBJ2-1, is DARVTQTPRHKVTEMGQEVTMRCQPILGHNTVFWYRQTMMQGLELLAYFRNRAPLDDSGMPKDRFSAEMPDATLATLKIQPSEPRDSAVYFCASRRDREGEQFFGPGTRLTVL.

The V call is TRBV7-9, the J call TRBJ2-4, with 7 bases matching TRBD2. The CDR3 spans 16 residues. Germline trimming cut 1 base from V and 1 base from J; bases unmatched to any gene: 4. CDR1 SEHNR and CDR2 FQNEAQ come from the germline V gene (reference sequence). The CDR3 loop reads CASSLGDYHAKNIQYF. The CDR3 DNA sequence: TGTGCCAGCAGCTTAGGGGACTACCATGCCAAAAACATTCAGTACTTC.

This chain connects TRBV19 to TRBJ1-5; D uncertain. V gave up 5 bases and J gave up 7 bases, with 15 bases separating them. Germline V gene lookup returns CDR1 LNHDA and CDR2 SQIVND (reference sequence). The CDR3 consists of 14 residues. The CDR3, as DNA: TGTGCCAGTAGTTTCCGGGAATTGCACCAGCCCCAGCATTTT. This gives the protein CASSFRELHQPQHF.

This chain uses TRBV12-3 or TRBV12-4 with TRBJ2-2, with D possibly matching TRBD1 (6 bases). The CDR3 has 12 residues. Trimming removed 5 bases from V and 8 bases from J, with 9 bases in between. CDR3 coding DNA: TGTGCCAGCAGTCTACAGGGAGGGGAGCTGTTTTTT. Residues: CASSLQGGELFF.

The chain carries TRBV30 and TRBJ1-2; 12 bases align to TRBD1. From germline, CDR1 is GTSNPN and CDR2 SVGIG (reference sequence). This CDR3 spans 17 amino acids. Trimming at V came to 5 bases and at J to 4 bases, leaving 14 bases not matched to a gene. The CDR3 coding sequence is TGTGCCTGGGATACATACCGGGACAGGGGGCATGGCTATGGCTACACCTTC. It codes for CAWDTYRDRGHGYGYTF.

The V and J genes are TRBV19 and TRBJ1-5; D unclear. The germline gives CDR1 LNHDA, CDR2 SQIVND (reference sequence). V lost 11 bases and J 3 bases, leaving 17 bases between the germline ends. The CDR3 is 14 amino acids. The DNA of the CDR3 is TGTGCCGCAGAAAGAGGCGGGAACAATCAGCCCCAGCATTTT. Its translation: CAAERGGNNQPQHF.

This chain connects TRBV19 to TRBJ1-1; 10 bases are a match to TRBD1. Germline trimming cut 5 bases from V and 1 base from J; bases unmatched to any gene: 7. Germline V gene sequence: CDR1 LNHDA, CDR2 SQIVND (reference sequence). This CDR3 region has 16 residues. The chain's CDR3 is CASSPRQGAWNTEAFF. DNA for the CDR3: TGTGCCAGTAGTCCCCGACAGGGGGCTTGGAACACTGAAGCTTTCTTT.

The rearrangement uses TRBV5-1 and TRBJ2-7; 7 nucleotides agree with TRBD2. The germline CDR1 and CDR2 sequences are SGHRS and YFSETQ. The CDR3 is 14 amino acids. V lost 4 bases to trimming and J lost 2 bases; unmatched junction nucleotides: 6. The CDR3 reads CASSEGGRAYEQYF. The CDR3 region has the DNA TGCGCCAGCAGCGAGGGAGGGCGGGCCTACGAGCAGTACTTC.